The 10 T cell receptor beta chains reported below all come from one sample, sequenced in a study of OX40 agonist ivuxolimab in advanced cancers. The method behind the library was the immunoSEQ multiplex PCR assay. In its TCRdb copy, this immuneACCESS table keeps in-frame sequences only and misses some clones. Where compared with another copy, unresolved V genes explain less than half of these, and the others have no known cause. This sample holds some 46,000 clones; more than 80% were observed only once. The top ten clonotypes cover 12% of the sample. Here the sequenced sample was CD4+ or CD8+ T cells sorted from blood, taken in a trial of the OX40 agonist ivuxolimab. These receptors were collected from an adult with an advanced solid tumor such as melanoma, head and neck, liver or kidney cancer.

V and J are TRBV6-5 and TRBJ2-1; D remains unclear. The germline V gene has CDR1 MNHEY and CDR2 SVGAGI. CDR3 length: 11 residues. The germline V and J ends were trimmed by 6 bases and 4 bases, with 4 bases remaining between them. The CDR3 DNA sequence: TGTGCCAGCAGCCTTTACAATGAGCAGTTCTTC. Residues: CASSLYNEQFF.

V and J are TRBV6-5 and TRBJ2-1; D may be TRBD2 (5 bases). The germline V and J ends were trimmed by 3 bases and 8 bases, with 20 bases remaining between them. CDR1 is MNHEY and CDR2 is SVGAGI in the germline V gene. The CDR3 consists of 16 residues. The CDR3 DNA is TGTGCCAGCAGTTATCAGGACCCCTCTTTCGGGGATGAGCAGTTCTTC. Translating gives CASSYQDPSFGDEQFF.

The chain combines TRBV27 with TRBJ1-2, with D perhaps TRBD1 (6 bases). With 4 bases removed from V and 6 bases from J, the gap between germline ends came to 15 bases. Germline loops: CDR1 MNHEY, CDR2 SMNVEV (reference sequence). This CDR3 contains 14 residues. The CDR3 reads CASSSSGQGHGYTF. DNA for the CDR3: TGTGCCAGCAGTTCATCGGGACAAGGTCATGGCTACACCTTC.

The rearrangement joins TRBV6-6 to TRBJ1-5; tentative D call: TRBD1 (5 bases). This CDR3 is built from 15 residues. V was shortened by 5 bases and J by 0 bases, with 11 bases between the two germline ends. The germline V gene has CDR1 MNHNY and CDR2 SVGAGI (reference sequence). For the CDR3, the DNA is TGTGCCAGCAGTCCCCAGGGCTCTAGCAATCAGCCCCAGCATTTT. It encodes CASSPQGSSNQPQHF.

This chain joins TRBV4-1 and TRBJ1-5; 7 positions agree with TRBD1. The CDR3 consists of 17 residues. Germline V gene lookup returns CDR1 MGHRA and CDR2 YSYEKL. V shed 2 bases and J 5 bases; nucleotides not matched to a gene: 12. The CDR3, as DNA: TGCGCCAGCAGCCAAATATCAGGGGGGAGTTTGGATCAGCCCCAGCATTTT. Encoded protein: CASSQISGGSLDQPQHF.

V usage is TRBV27 and J usage is TRBJ1-1, with D unresolved. Germline CDR1 is MNHEY and CDR2 is SMNVEV (reference sequence). The V and J ends lost 3 bases and 1 base respectively, with 6 bases between them. The CDR3 totals 13 residues. The CDR3 bases are TGTGCCAGCAGTTTTGTACCGAACACTGAAGCTTTCTTT. This codes for CASSFVPNTEAFF.

V is TRBV4-3 and J is TRBJ2-1; no clear D. CDR3 length: 17 amino acids. Germline V gene data show CDR1 as LGHNA and CDR2 as YSLEER. The V end lost 0 bases, the J end lost 2 bases, and 14 bases lay between the germline ends. Here the CDR3 DNA reads TGCGCCAGCAGCCAAGAATTATCATGGAACGCCTACAATGAGCAGTTCTTC. Translating it yields CASSQELSWNAYNEQFF.

The chain recombines TRBV6-5 with TRBJ1-2, with D possibly being TRBD1 (6 bases). This CDR3 is built from 11 residues. Trimming removed 6 bases at V and 8 bases at J, with 10 bases between. Germline CDR1 reads MNHEY; CDR2 reads SVGAGI. DNA for the CDR3: TGTGCCAGCAGCCAGGGGCTGGGCTACACCTTC. Its protein is CASSQGLGYTF.

V usage is TRBV4-1 and J usage is TRBJ2-7, with D possibly TRBD2 on 5 matching bases. Per the germline V gene, CDR1 is MGHRA and CDR2 is YSYEKL. V was cut by 1 base and J by 7 bases, with 17 bases left in between. The CDR3 contains 15 residues. CDR3 sequence reads: CASSQGHGRTGEQYF. The CDR3 DNA sequence: TGCGCCAGCAGCCAAGGTCACGGTCGGACGGGGGAGCAGTACTTC.

The chain has TRBV29-1 and TRBJ2-3; 11 bases match TRBD2. There are 15 residues in the CDR3. Trimming removed 7 bases from V and 0 bases from J; junction bases left unmatched: 6. Germline V CDR1 and CDR2: SQVTM, ANQGSEA. CDR3 protein: CSAAGLAASTDTQYF. As DNA, the CDR3 is TGCAGCGCCGCGGGACTAGCGGCTAGCACAGATACGCAGTATTTT.